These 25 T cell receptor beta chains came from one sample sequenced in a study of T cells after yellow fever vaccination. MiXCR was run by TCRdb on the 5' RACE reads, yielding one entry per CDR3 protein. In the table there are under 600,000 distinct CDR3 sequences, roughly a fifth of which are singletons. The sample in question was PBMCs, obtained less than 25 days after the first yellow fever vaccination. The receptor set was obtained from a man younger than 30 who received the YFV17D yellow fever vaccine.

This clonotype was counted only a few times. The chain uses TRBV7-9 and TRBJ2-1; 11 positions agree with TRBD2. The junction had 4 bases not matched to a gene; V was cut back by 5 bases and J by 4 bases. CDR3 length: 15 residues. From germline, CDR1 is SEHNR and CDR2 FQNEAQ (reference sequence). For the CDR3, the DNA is TGTGCCAGCAGCAAAACTAGCGGGGGATACAATGAGCAGTTCTTC. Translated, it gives CASSKTSGGYNEQFF.

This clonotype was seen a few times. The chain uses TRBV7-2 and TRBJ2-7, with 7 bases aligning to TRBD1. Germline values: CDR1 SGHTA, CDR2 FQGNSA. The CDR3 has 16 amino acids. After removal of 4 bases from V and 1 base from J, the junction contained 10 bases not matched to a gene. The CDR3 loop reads CASSYAPGQMSYEQYF. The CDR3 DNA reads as TGTGCCAGCAGCTACGCCCCGGGACAGATGTCCTACGAGCAGTACTTC. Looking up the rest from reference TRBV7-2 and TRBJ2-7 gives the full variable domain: GAGVSQSPSNKVTEKGKDVELRCDPISGHTALYWYRQSLGQGLEFLIYFQGNSAPDKSGLPSDRFSAERTGGSVSTLTIQRTQQEDSAVYLCASSYAPGQMSYEQYFGPGTRLTVT.

The CDR3 reads CATSDSQGPSNQPQHF. In nucleotides, the CDR3 is TGTGCCACCAGTGACTCACAAGGGCCTAGCAATCAGCCCCAGCATTTT. The chain carries TRBV24-1 and TRBJ1-5; D remains ambiguous. The V gene lost 4 bases and the J gene lost 0 bases, with 12 bases spanning the gap. The CDR3 contains 16 residues. Germline values: CDR1 KGHDR, CDR2 SFDVKD.

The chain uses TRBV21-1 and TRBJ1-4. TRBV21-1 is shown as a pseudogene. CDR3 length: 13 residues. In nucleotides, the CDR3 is TGTGCGAAGGGAGCTGCAACTAATGAAAAACTGTTTTTT. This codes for CAKGAATNEKLFF.

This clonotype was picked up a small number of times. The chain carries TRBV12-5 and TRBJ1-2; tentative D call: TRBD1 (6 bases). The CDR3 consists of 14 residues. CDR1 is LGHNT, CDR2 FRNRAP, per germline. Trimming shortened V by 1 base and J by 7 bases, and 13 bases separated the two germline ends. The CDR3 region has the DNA TGTGCTAGTGGTTTGGGAACAGGGTCTAGTGGCTACACCTTC. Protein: CASGLGTGSSGYTF.

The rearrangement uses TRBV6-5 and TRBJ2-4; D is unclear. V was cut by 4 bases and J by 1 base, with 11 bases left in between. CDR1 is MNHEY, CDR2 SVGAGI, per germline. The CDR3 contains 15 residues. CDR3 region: CASSSAAPAKNIQYF. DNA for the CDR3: TGTGCCAGCAGTTCGGCGGCGCCGGCCAAAAACATTCAGTACTTC.

The CDR3 here is CASSGQGSNYGYTF. The CDR3 region has the DNA TGCGCCAGCAGTGGTCAGGGTTCTAACTATGGCTACACCTTC. This chain links TRBV5-1 with TRBJ1-2; a possible D gene is TRBD1 (5 bases). Trimming removed 5 bases from V and 0 bases from J, with 11 bases in between. The germline CDR1 and CDR2 sequences are SGHRS and YFSETQ. CDR3 length: 14 residues.

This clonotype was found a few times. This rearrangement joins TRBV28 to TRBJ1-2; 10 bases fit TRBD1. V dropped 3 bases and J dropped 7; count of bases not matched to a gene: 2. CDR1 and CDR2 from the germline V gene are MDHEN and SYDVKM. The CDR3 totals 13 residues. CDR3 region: CASSLTGGFGYTF. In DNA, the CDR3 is TGTGCCAGCAGTTTGACAGGGGGCTTTGGCTACACCTTC.

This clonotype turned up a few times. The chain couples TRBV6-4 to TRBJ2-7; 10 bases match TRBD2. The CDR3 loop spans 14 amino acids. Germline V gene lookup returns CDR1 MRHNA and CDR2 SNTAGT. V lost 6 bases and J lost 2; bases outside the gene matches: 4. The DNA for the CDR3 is TGTGCCAGCAGGAAAACTAGCGGGGCCTACGAGCAGTACTTC. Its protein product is CASRKTSGAYEQYF.

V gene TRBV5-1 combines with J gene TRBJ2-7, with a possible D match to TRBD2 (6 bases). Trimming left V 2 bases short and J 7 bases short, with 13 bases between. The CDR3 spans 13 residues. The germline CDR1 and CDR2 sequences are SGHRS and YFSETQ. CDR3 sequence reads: CASSFSGPVEQYF. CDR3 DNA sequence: TGCGCCAGCAGCTTCAGCGGGCCGGTGGAGCAGTACTTC.

DNA for the CDR3: TGTGCCAGCAGCCCCACCCCAGGGACCCCTTTTATGAACACTGAAGCTTTCTTT. This encodes CASSPTPGTPFMNTEAFF. The chain links TRBV7-3 to TRBJ1-1, with D possibly being TRBD1 (5 bases). CDR3 length: 18 residues. Germline lookup yields CDR1 SGHTA and CDR2 FQGTGA. Trimming stripped 5 bases from V and 0 bases from J, with 22 bases between.

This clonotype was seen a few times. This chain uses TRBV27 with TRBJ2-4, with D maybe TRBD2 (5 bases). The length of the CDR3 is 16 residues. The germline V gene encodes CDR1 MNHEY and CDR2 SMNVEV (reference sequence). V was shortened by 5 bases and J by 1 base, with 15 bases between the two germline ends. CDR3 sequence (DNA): TGTGCCAGCAGTATCCTCGCGGGTGCGGCCAAAAACATTCAGTACTTC. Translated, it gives CASSILAGAAKNIQYF.

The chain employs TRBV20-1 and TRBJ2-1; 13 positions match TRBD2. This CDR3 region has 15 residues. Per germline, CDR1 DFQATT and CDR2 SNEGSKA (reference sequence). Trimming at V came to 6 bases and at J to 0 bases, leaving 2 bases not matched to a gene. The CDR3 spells CSATSGGASYNEQFF. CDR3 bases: TGCAGTGCCACTAGCGGGGGGGCCTCCTACAATGAGCAGTTCTTC.

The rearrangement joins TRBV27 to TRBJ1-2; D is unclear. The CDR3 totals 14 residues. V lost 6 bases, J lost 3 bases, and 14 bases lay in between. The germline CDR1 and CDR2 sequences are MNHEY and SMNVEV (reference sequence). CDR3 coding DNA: TGTGCCAGCAGCCCAGACGAGGGCTACTATGGCTACACCTTC. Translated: CASSPDEGYYGYTF.

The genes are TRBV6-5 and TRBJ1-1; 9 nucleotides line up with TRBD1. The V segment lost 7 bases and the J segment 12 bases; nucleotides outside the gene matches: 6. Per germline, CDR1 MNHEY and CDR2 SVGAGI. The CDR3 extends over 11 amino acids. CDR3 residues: CASNRGQGTFF. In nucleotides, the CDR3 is TGTGCCAGCAACAGGGGACAGGGAACTTTCTTT.

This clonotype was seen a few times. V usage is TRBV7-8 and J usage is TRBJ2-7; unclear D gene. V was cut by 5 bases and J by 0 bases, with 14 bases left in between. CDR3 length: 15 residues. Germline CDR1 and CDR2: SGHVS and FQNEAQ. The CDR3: CASSIRSANSYEQYF. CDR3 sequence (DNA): TGTGCCAGCAGCATCCGCTCGGCCAACTCCTACGAGCAGTACTTC.

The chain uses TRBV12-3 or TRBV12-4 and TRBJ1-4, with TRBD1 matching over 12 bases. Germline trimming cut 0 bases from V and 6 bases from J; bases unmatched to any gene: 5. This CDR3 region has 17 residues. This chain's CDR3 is CASSLALGQGAYEKLFF. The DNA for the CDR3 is TGTGCCAGCAGTTTAGCGTTGGGACAGGGGGCCTATGAAAAACTGTTTTTT.

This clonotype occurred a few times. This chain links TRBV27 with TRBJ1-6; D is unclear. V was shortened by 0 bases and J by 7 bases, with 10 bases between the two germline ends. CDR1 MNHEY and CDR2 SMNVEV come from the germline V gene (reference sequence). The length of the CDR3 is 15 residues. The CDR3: CASSLSTLPNSPLHF. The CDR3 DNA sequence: TGTGCCAGCAGTTTATCTACTCTACCCAATTCACCCCTCCACTTT.

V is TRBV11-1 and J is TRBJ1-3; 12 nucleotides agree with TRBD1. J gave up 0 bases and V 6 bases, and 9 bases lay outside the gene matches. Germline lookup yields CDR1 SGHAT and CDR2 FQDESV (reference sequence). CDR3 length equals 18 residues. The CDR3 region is CASSLRDRGLNSGNTIYF. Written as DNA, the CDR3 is TGTGCCAGCAGTCTGCGGGACAGGGGGCTAAACTCTGGAAACACCATATATTTT.

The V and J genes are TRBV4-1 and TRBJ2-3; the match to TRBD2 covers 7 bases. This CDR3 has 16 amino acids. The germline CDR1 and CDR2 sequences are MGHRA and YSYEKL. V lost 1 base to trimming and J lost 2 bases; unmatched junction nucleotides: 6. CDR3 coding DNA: TGCGCCAGCAGCCAAGTCCCTAGCGGAGCCACAGATACGCAGTATTTT. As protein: CASSQVPSGATDTQYF.

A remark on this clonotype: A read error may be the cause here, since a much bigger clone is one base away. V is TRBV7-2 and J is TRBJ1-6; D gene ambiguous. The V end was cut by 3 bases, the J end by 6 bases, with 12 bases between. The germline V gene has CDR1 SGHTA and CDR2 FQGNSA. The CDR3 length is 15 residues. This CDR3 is CASSFEVGINSPLHF. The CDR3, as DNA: TGTGCCAGCAGCTTCGAGGTAGGGATTAATTCACCCCTCCACTTT.

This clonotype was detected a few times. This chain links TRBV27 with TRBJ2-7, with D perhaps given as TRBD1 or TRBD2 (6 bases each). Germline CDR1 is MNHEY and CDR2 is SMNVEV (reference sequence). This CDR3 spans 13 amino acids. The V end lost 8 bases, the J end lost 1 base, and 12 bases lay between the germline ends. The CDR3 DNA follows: TGTGCCAGCCACCCGGGGGCATCCTACGAGCAGTACGTC. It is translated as CASHPGASYEQYV.

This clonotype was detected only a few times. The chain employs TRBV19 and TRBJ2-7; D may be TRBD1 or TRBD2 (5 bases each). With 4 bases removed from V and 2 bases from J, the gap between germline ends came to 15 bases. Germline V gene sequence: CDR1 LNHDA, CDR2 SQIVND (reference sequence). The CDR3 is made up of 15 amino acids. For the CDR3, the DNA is TGTGCCAGTAGTACCTCCGGGACCGCACCCTACGAGCAGTACTTC. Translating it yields CASSTSGTAPYEQYF.

CDR3 coding DNA: TGCGCCAGCAGCAAGACTTCCCTCAACGAGCAGTACTTC. Protein product: CASSKTSLNEQYF. This chain joins TRBV5-1 and TRBJ2-7; D gene ambiguous. The CDR3 is made up of 13 amino acids. The V end lost 4 bases, the J end lost 5 bases, and 13 bases lay between the germline ends. The germline gives CDR1 SGHRS, CDR2 YFSETQ.

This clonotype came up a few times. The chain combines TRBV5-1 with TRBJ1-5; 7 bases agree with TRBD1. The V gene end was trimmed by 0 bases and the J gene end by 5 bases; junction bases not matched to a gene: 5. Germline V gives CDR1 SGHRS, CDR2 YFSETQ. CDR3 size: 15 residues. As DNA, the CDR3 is TGCGCCAGCAGCTTGGGAGGACAGGCCCATCAGCCCCAGCATTTT. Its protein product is CASSLGGQAHQPQHF.